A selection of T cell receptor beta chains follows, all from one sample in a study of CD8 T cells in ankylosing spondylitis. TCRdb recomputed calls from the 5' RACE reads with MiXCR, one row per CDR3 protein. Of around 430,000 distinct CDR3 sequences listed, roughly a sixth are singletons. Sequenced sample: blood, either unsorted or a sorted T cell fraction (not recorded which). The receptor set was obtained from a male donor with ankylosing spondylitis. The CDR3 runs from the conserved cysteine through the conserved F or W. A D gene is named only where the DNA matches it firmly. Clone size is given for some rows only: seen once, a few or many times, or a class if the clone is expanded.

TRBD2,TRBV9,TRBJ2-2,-,TGTGCCAGCAGCGTCGGGACTACGAACACCGGGGAGCTGTTTTTT,CASSVGTTNTGELFF
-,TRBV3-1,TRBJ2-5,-,TGTGCCAGCAGCCCCTGGACTGGGAAGACCCAGTACTTC,CASSPWTGKTQYF
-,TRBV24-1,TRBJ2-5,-,TGTGCCACCAGTGATTGGGCGGACAGAAATCAAGAGACCCAGTACTTC,CATSDWADRNQETQYF
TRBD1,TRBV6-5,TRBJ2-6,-,TGTGCCAGCAGTTCGTCAGTAGGACAGGGCTCTGGGGCCAACGTCCTGACTTTC,CASSSSVGQGSGANVLTF
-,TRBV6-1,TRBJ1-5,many,TGTGCCAGCAGGGGGACGGGGAGCAATCAGCCCCAGCATTTT,CASRGTGSNQPQHF
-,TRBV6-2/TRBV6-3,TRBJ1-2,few,TGTGCCAGCAGTTACTCGAGCTATGGCTACACCTTC,CASSYSSYGYTF
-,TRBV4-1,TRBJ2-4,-,TGCGCCAGCAGCCAAGAGGGTCAGGGGCGCCACATTCAGTACTTC,CASSQEGQGRHIQYF
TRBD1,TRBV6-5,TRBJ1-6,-,TGTGCCAGCAGTTCGACAGGGCCTAATTCACCCCTCCACTTT,CASSSTGPNSPLHF
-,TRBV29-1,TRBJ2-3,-,TGCAGCGCTCGTGGGGTGACTGGCACAGATACGCAGTATTTT,CSARGVTGTDTQYF
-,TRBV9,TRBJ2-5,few,TGTGCCAGCAGCCTAACGTCGGTCGACTGGGGGACCCAGTACTTC,CASSLTSVDWGTQYF
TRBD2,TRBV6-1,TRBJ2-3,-,TGTGCCAGCACCGGACTAGCGGGAGGCCCAGATACGCAGTATTTT,CASTGLAGGPDTQYF
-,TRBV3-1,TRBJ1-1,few,TGTGCCAGCAGCCCCAGACAGGCGTTGAACACTGAAGCTTTCTTT,CASSPRQALNTEAFF
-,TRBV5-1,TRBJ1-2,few,TGCGCCAGCAGCTTGCCCAGGGGAGCCTTGGGAGATTACACCTTC,CASSLPRGALGDYTF
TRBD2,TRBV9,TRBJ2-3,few,TGTGCCAGCAGCTCGGGACTAGCGGGGGTCACAGATACGCAGTATTTT,CASSSGLAGVTDTQYF
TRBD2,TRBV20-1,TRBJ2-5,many,TGCAGTGCTAGAGGGGGCCTAGCGGACCAAGAGACCCAGTACTTC,CSARGGLADQETQYF
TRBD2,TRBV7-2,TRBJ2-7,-,TGTGCCAGCAGTTTCGGACTAGCGGCTTACTACGAGCAGTACTTC,CASSFGLAAYYEQYF
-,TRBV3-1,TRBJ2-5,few,TGTGCCAGCAGCCAACAGGGAGGGGGAGAGACCCAGTACTTC,CASSQQGGGETQYF
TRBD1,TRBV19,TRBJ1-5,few,TGTGCCAGTACGGACAGGGGTGGACAGCCCCAGCATTTT,CASTDRGGQPQHF
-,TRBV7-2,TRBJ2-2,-,TGTGCCAGCAGCCATCGGTACACCGGGGAGCTGTTTTTT,CASSHRYTGELFF
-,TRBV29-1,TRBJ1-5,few,TGCAGCGTTTCCACAGGGATGGGGAACAATCAGCCCCAGCATTTT,CSVSTGMGNNQPQHF
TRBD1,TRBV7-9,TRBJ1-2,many,TGTGCCAGCAGCTTGGGGACAGGAGGCTACACCTTC,CASSLGTGGYTF
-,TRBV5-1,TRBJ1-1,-,TGCGCCAGCAGCTTGGCCCGGGGTGAGAACACTGAAGCTTTCTTT,CASSLARGENTEAFF
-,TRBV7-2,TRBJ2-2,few,TGTGCCAGCAGCTTAGAGCCGGGGACGACCGGGGAGCTGTTTTTT,CASSLEPGTTGELFF
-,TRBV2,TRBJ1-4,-,TGTGCCAGCAGTTGGACAACAACTAATGAAAAACTGTTTTTT,CASSWTTTNEKLFF
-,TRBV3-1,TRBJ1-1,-,TGTGCCAGCAGCCATCTCACTGAAGCTTTCTTT,CASSHLTEAFF
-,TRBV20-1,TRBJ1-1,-,TGCAGTGCAATGGACAGTTGGACTGAAGCTTTCTTT,CSAMDSWTEAFF
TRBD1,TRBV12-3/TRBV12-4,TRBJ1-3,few,TGTGCCAGCCGTTTCACAGGGGCTGGAAACACCATATATTTT,CASRFTGAGNTIYF
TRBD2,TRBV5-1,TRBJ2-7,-,TGCGCCAGCAGCTTGAATGGTCTAGCGGGTGACGAGCAGTACTTC,CASSLNGLAGDEQYF
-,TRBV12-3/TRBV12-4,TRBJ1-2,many,TGTGCCAGCAGTGCCCAGGGGAATGGCTACACCTTC,CASSAQGNGYTF
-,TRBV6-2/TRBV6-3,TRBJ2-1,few,TGTGCCAGCAGTTACCTCGCTACCCCCTACAATGAGCAGTTCTTC,CASSYLATPYNEQFF
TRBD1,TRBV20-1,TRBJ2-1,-,TGCAGTGGCCTCCGGGACAGCCCGTACAATGAGCAGTTCTTC,CSGLRDSPYNEQFF
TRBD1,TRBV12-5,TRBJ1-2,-,TGTGCTAGTGGTTTGGTAAAGGGGGCAGGGTATGGCTACACCTTC,CASGLVKGAGYGYTF